The source of this T cell receptor (beta chain) is a study of blood T cell repertoires in COVID-19. Study as a whole: The analysed material was cDNA or gDNA that came from T cells, B-cell-depleted T cells, or PBMCs.

This CDR3 is 14 amino acids long. Unmatched junction bases numbered 7, after V lost 6 bases and J lost 3 bases. CDR1 and CDR2 (germline): KGHSH, LQKENI. Only in-frame clones appear in the TCRdb table, and some are missing; sequencing was by immunoSEQ multiplex PCR. This sample yields about 250,000 clones, of which around 83% are seen a single time; about 9.6% belongs to the top ten. The TCR comes from a man aged 80 or over with acute or convalescent COVID-19. The gene calls are TRBV18 and TRBJ1-1; 7 nucleotides match TRBD1. Sequenced sample: peripheral blood. Written as DNA, the CDR3 is TGTGCCAGCTCTCCCGACAGGGTCCACACTGAAGCTTTCTTT. Translated, it gives CASSPDRVHTEAFF.